Following are 18 T cell receptor beta chains from one sample sequenced in a study of blood T cell repertoires in COVID-19. Profiled with immunoSEQ multiplex PCR; TCRdb holds only in-frame clones, not every one. Here the sample spans roughly 100,000 clones, over 75% being singletons. The source material was peripheral blood. These receptors were obtained from a man in his forties or fifties with acute or convalescent COVID-19.

The CDR3 protein is CASSLDPSGRGRSSYNEQFF. DNA of the CDR3: TGCGCCAGCAGCTTGGACCCTAGCGGGAGGGGTCGTAGCTCCTACAATGAGCAGTTCTTC. This chain uses TRBV5-1 with TRBJ2-1; 12 bases are a match to TRBD2. V lost 0 bases to trimming and J lost 0 bases; unmatched junction nucleotides: 10. The CDR3 is made up of 20 amino acids. From germline, CDR1 is SGHRS and CDR2 YFSETQ.

The V and J genes are TRBV10-3 and TRBJ1-4; TRBD1 might be the D (5 bases). Germline lookup yields CDR1 ENHRY and CDR2 SYGVKD. This CDR3 contains 13 residues. The V gene lost 3 bases and the J gene lost 13 bases, with 15 bases spanning the gap. CDR3 nucleotides: TGTGCCATCAGTGACCAGACAGTAGCCAGACTGTTTTTT. Residues: CAISDQTVARLFF.

This chain links TRBV5-1 with TRBJ2-7; D is possibly TRBD2 (5 bases). The ends were cut back, 0 bases at V and 4 bases at J, with 17 bases in the middle. Looked up from germline, CDR1 is SGHRS and CDR2 is YFSETQ. This CDR3 spans 16 amino acids. As DNA, the CDR3 is TGCGCCAGCAGCTTGGGGACGGGGTCGGTTATGTACGAGCAGTACTTC. The encoded protein is CASSLGTGSVMYEQYF.

The V call is TRBV15, the J call TRBJ2-6, with TRBD1 matching 8 bases. In germline, CDR1 is LNHNV, CDR2 YYDKDF (reference sequence). The CDR3 consists of 16 residues. V trimming: 3 bases; J trimming: 0 bases; junction bases outside the gene matches: 1. CDR3 nucleotides: TGTGCCACCAGCAGGGACAGGGTCTCTGGGGCCAACGTCCTGACTTTC. Translation: CATSRDRVSGANVLTF.

The chain joins TRBV27 to TRBJ2-1; D unclear. Germline V gene sequence: CDR1 MNHEY, CDR2 SMNVEV (reference sequence). V lost 2 bases and J lost 0, with 8 bases in between. CDR3 length: 15 residues. CDR3 nucleotide sequence: TGTGCCAGCAGTTTAAGTCCTAGCTCCTACAATGAGCAGTTCTTC. It is translated as CASSLSPSSYNEQFF.

The CDR3 sequence: CAINPGVGNEQFF. The CDR3 DNA follows: TGTGCCATCAACCCGGGAGTGGGCAATGAGCAGTTCTTC. The chain combines TRBV10-3 with TRBJ2-1, with D possibly matching TRBD2 (6 bases). This CDR3 is 13 amino acids long. CDR1 ENHRY and CDR2 SYGVKD come from the germline V gene. The V gene lost 7 bases and the J gene lost 6 bases, with 13 bases spanning the gap.

This sequence joins TRBV9 and TRBJ2-5; TRBD1 is a possible D gene (5 bases). CDR1 and CDR2 (germline): SGDLS, YYNGEE. The CDR3 loop spans 13 amino acids. Trimming removed 3 bases from V and 5 bases from J, with 11 bases in between. This CDR3 reads CASSEEWGETQYF. The CDR3 bases are TGTGCCAGCAGCGAGGAGTGGGGCGAGACCCAGTACTTC.

J is TRBJ2-1 and V is TRBV4-1, with TRBD2 identical over 8 bases. V shed 2 bases, J shed 4 bases, and the junction held 10 bases outside the gene matches. Germline V gene lookup returns CDR1 MGHRA and CDR2 YSYEKL. The CDR3 is 17 amino acids. Here the CDR3 DNA reads TGCGCCAGCAGCCAAAATCCGGGACTAGGTGGGTACAATGAGCAGTTCTTC. Translated: CASSQNPGLGGYNEQFF.

The CDR3 here is CASSWGRMGANVLTF. The DNA for the CDR3 is TGTGCCAGCAGCTGGGGGCGAATGGGGGCCAACGTCCTGACTTTC. The chain carries TRBV11-1 and TRBJ2-6; a weak D match, TRBD1 (6 bases). There are 15 residues in the CDR3. From germline, CDR1 is SGHAT and CDR2 FQDESV (reference sequence). Trimming cost V 4 bases and J 4 bases, with 11 bases left between them. The variable domain in full, completed from reference TRBV11-1 and TRBJ2-6, reads EAEVAQSPRYKITEKSQAVAFWCDPISGHATLYWYRQILGQGPELLVQFQDESVVDDSQLPKDRFSAERLKGVDSTLKIQPAELGDSAMYLCASSWGRMGANVLTFGAGSRLTVL.

This chain uses TRBV19 with TRBJ1-1, with TRBD1 as a possible D gene (5 bases). V gave up 3 bases and J gave up 2 bases, with 10 bases separating them. The CDR3 extends over 14 amino acids. Germline assignment: CDR1 LNHDA and CDR2 SQIVND (reference sequence). The CDR3: CASSIGRANTEAFF. The CDR3 coding sequence is TGTGCCAGTAGTATTGGCAGGGCAAACACTGAAGCTTTCTTT.

This clone is medium-sized by share. V and J are TRBV5-8 and TRBJ2-1, with TRBD1 matching over 8 bases. Germline CDR1 reads SGHTS; CDR2 reads YDEGEE. This CDR3 spans 13 amino acids. V lost 2 bases, J lost 9 bases, and 4 bases stayed unmatched. The CDR3 reads CASSFPDRAEQFF. CDR3 coding DNA: TGTGCCAGCAGCTTCCCGGACAGGGCTGAGCAGTTCTTC.

The CDR3 DNA is TGTGCCAGCAGCGTAGCCGCAGGGGGCGAAACCTCCTATGGCTACACCTTC. Translation: CASSVAAGGETSYGYTF. V gene TRBV9 combines with J gene TRBJ1-2, with 8 nucleotides matching TRBD1. The CDR3 spans 17 residues. The V gene end was trimmed by 0 bases and the J gene end by 4 bases; junction bases not matched to a gene: 11. Germline V lookup: CDR1 SGDLS, CDR2 YYNGEE. The full variable domain, with the rest looked up from reference TRBV9 and TRBJ1-2, is DSGVTQTPKHLITATGQRVTLRCSPRSGDLSVYWYQQSLDQGLQFLIQYYNGEERAKGNILERFSAQQFPDLHSELNLSSLELGDSALYFCASSVAAGGETSYGYTFGSGTRLTVV.

The gene calls are TRBV11-2 and TRBJ1-2; no definite D call. The germline V gene encodes CDR1 SGHAT and CDR2 FQNNGV. This CDR3 is built from 15 residues. V shed 1 base and J shed 4 bases, with 13 bases lying between them. The CDR3 DNA is TGTGCCAGCAGCTTAGCGGCGGAGTTACCCTATGGCTACACCTTC. This encodes CASSLAAELPYGYTF.

The CDR3 loop is CASSLIDRVGETQYF. In DNA form, the CDR3 reads TGTGCCAGCAGTTTAATAGACAGGGTAGGAGAGACCCAGTACTTC. This chain joins TRBV27 and TRBJ2-5; 7 bases match TRBD1. Unmatched junction bases numbered 7, after V lost 2 bases and J lost 4 bases. CDR1 and CDR2 from the germline V gene are MNHEY and SMNVEV (reference sequence). CDR3 length equals 15 residues.

The gene calls are TRBV30 and TRBJ2-7; D may be TRBD1 (6 bases). Germline V CDR1 and CDR2: GTSNPN, SVGIG (reference sequence). There are 12 residues in the CDR3. Trimming cost V 7 bases and J 3 bases, with 13 bases left between them. CDR3 coding DNA: TGTGCCTCACAGGGCATCCTCTACGAGCAGTACTTC. Residues: CASQGILYEQYF.

The V gene is TRBV28, the J gene TRBJ2-3, with D perhaps matching TRBD1 (5 bases). In germline, CDR1 is MDHEN, CDR2 SYDVKM. The CDR3 has 17 amino acids. V lost 5 bases, J lost 0 bases, and 18 bases lay in between. CDR3 DNA: TGTGCCAGCAGTACCAGGGTGAAGGCCTCGAGCACAGATACGCAGTATTTT. This gives the protein CASSTRVKASSTDTQYF. Supplemented by reference TRBV28 and TRBJ2-3, the full variable domain reads DVKVTQSSRYLVKRTGEKVFLECVQDMDHENMFWYRQDPGLGLRLIYFSYDVKMKEKGDIPEGYSVSREKKERFSLILESASTNQTSMYLCASSTRVKASSTDTQYFGPGTRLTVL.

The chain combines TRBV6-2 or TRBV6-3 with TRBJ2-7; TRBD2 agrees at 9 bases. The junction had 15 bases not matched to a gene; V was cut back by 6 bases and J by 6 bases. This CDR3 spans 16 amino acids. The germline gives CDR1 MNHEY, CDR2 SVGEGT. Here the CDR3 DNA reads TGTGCCAGCAGCCCCCCAGGGAGCGGGGGGATCGGCGAGCAGTACTTC. Protein sequence: CASSPPGSGGIGEQYF.

This clone has a handful of counts. V usage is TRBV18 and J usage is TRBJ2-1, with 14 positions matching TRBD2. The V segment lost 4 bases and the J segment 5 bases; nucleotides outside the gene matches: 4. Germline CDR1 and CDR2: KGHSH and LQKENI. This CDR3 has 16 residues. DNA for the CDR3: TGTGCCAGCTCACGTCCGGGACTAGCGGGAGACAATGAGCAGTTCTTC. It is translated as CASSRPGLAGDNEQFF.